A selection of T cell receptor beta chains follows, all from one sample in a study of OX40 agonist ivuxolimab in advanced cancers. Here immunoSEQ multiplex PCR was the method, and the copy in TCRdb shows in-frame clones only, minus some. The sample consists of approximately 60,000 clones, roughly 89% of them appearing once. Sequenced here: CD4+ or CD8+ T cells sorted from blood, sampled in a trial of the OX40 agonist ivuxolimab. The receptors shown here come from an adult with an advanced solid tumor such as melanoma, head and neck, liver or kidney cancer. Each CDR3 is given with its conserved first and last residue. D genes are given only for firm matches. The size field is filled for only some rows; it gives once, few, many or a size class.

once TRBJ1-1 TRBV11-2 - CASSFLKSGEAFF TGTGCCAGCAGCTTCTTGAAGAGCGGCGAAGCTTTCTTT
- TRBJ1-2 TRBV6-1 TRBD1 CASSLETGVGYTF TGTGCCAGCAGTCTAGAGACAGGGGTCGGCTACACCTTC
- TRBJ2-3 TRBV5-6 - CASSSILRSSSTDTQYF TGTGCCAGCAGTTCAATTCTCAGATCCTCTAGCACAGATACGCAGTATTTT
few TRBJ2-3 TRBV7-8 TRBD2 CASSPQRGGPTDTQYF TGTGCCAGCAGCCCTCAGCGGGGGGGCCCAACAGATACGCAGTATTTT
once TRBJ1-4 TRBV30 - CAWSLAEKLFF TGTGCCTGGTCCTTGGCTGAAAAACTGTTTTTT
- TRBJ2-7 TRBV9 - CASSPRWEGLEQYF TGTGCCAGCAGCCCCCGATGGGAAGGCCTCGAGCAGTACTTC
- TRBJ1-5 TRBV28 - CASSVGEPSNQPQHF TGTGCCAGCAGTGTGGGCGAACCTAGCAATCAGCCCCAGCATTTT
- TRBJ1-1 TRBV27 TRBD1 CASSLSGLTGAGAFF TGTGCCAGCAGTTTATCGGGGCTCACAGGGGCAGGAGCTTTCTTT
- TRBJ1-2 TRBV12-5 TRBD1 CASSQGAGYGYTF TGTGCTAGTTCCCAGGGGGCCGGCTATGGCTACACCTTC
- TRBJ1-1 TRBV19 - CASSMREGREAFF TGTGCCAGTAGTATGAGGGAAGGCAGAGAAGCTTTCTTT
- TRBJ2-7 TRBV7-6 - CASSLRGWVDPGSSRDYEQYF TGTGCCAGCAGCTTAAGGGGATGGGTAGATCCGGGGTCTAGCAGGGACTACGAGCAGTACTTC
- TRBJ2-7 TRBV10-3 TRBD2 CAISEFSGGETYEQYF TGTGCCATCAGTGAGTTTAGCGGGGGAGAAACCTACGAGCAGTACTTC
- TRBJ1-1 TRBV4-1 - CASSPNRRNTEAFF TGCGCCAGCAGCCCCAACCGTAGGAACACTGAAGCTTTCTTT
- TRBJ2-5 TRBV7-9 - CASSLDRGTVETQYF TGTGCCAGCAGCTTAGATCGGGGGACTGTGGAGACCCAGTACTTC
- TRBJ2-4 TRBV30 - CAWSVGQDRVQYF TGTGCCTGGAGTGTGGGGCAGGATAGGGTTCAGTACTTC
- TRBJ2-5 TRBV11-3 - CASSLGGQGGETQYF TGTGCCAGCAGCTTAGGGGGGCAGGGAGGAGAGACCCAGTACTTC
- TRBJ1-2 TRBV29-1 - CSVRDTLDYGYTF TGCAGCGTACGGGACACCCTGGACTATGGCTACACCTTC
- TRBJ2-6 TRBV6-1 - CASIQDGSGANVLTF TGTGCCAGCATCCAAGACGGCTCTGGGGCCAACGTCCTGACTTTC
- TRBJ1-5 TRBV28 - CASSTGTTYQPQHF TGTGCCAGCAGCACCGGGACAACATATCAGCCCCAGCATTTT
- TRBJ2-7 TRBV2 - CASSGQGSMVEQYF TGTGCCAGCTCAGGTCAGGGGTCGATGGTCGAGCAGTACTTC
- TRBJ1-1 TRBV25-1 - CASSEYMRGDTEAFF TGTGCCAGCAGTGAATATATGAGGGGGGACACTGAAGCTTTCTTT
- TRBJ1-3 TRBV4-1 - CASSQGRTAGNTIYF TGCGCCAGCAGCCAAGGGAGAACGGCTGGAAACACCATATATTTT
- TRBJ2-2 TRBV2 - CASRTEAGELFF TGTGCCAGCAGGACGGAGGCCGGGGAGCTGTTTTTT
- TRBJ2-2 TRBV7-9 - CASSLHQNTGELFF TGTGCCAGCAGCCTTCACCAGAACACCGGGGAGCTGTTTTTT
- TRBJ1-5 TRBV30 TRBD1 CAWSAPDRGNNQPQHF TGTGCCTGGAGTGCCCCCGACAGGGGAAACAATCAGCCCCAGCATTTT
- TRBJ2-7 TRBV5-1 - CASSLRGAGSYEQYF TGCGCCAGCAGCCTTCGGGGCGCGGGCTCCTACGAGCAGTACTTC
- TRBJ1-1 TRBV6-6 - CASSAQGSDTEAFF TGTGCCAGCAGTGCCCAGGGATCGGACACTGAAGCTTTCTTT
once TRBJ2-7 TRBV12-5 - CASGLSSYEQYF TGTGCTAGTGGTTTGAGCTCCTACGAGCAGTACTTC
- TRBJ2-7 TRBV10-3 TRBD2 CAIRGGTSEYEQYF TGTGCCATCAGGGGTGGGACTAGCGAGTACGAGCAGTACTTC
- TRBJ2-1 TRBV27 TRBD2 CASSKARPGTSGPRRSNEQFF TGTGCCAGCAGTAAAGCTAGGCCCGGGACTAGCGGCCCTAGACGGTCCAATGAGCAGTTCTTC
few TRBJ2-5 TRBV5-1 - CASSLNQGFQETQYF TGCGCCAGCAGCTTGAATCAGGGTTTCCAAGAGACCCAGTACTTC
- TRBJ2-3 TRBV15 TRBD1 CATSLRDRGPDTQYF TGTGCCACCAGCCTCCGGGACAGGGGCCCAGATACGCAGTATTTT
- TRBJ2-7 TRBV5-1 - CASSPGVGTVLSYEQYF TGCGCCAGCAGCCCGGGAGTTGGGACAGTACTCTCCTACGAGCAGTACTTC
- TRBJ2-7 TRBV2 TRBD1 CASLRGQAVSYEQYF TGTGCCAGCCTCCGGGGACAGGCGGTGTCCTACGAGCAGTACTTC
- TRBJ2-2 TRBV10-3 - CAISEAGHNTGELFF TGTGCCATCAGTGAAGCTGGTCACAACACCGGGGAGCTGTTTTTT
- TRBJ1-5 TRBV28 - CASSLSRGNQPQHF TGTGCCAGCAGTTTATCGAGGGGGAATCAGCCCCAGCATTTT
- TRBJ2-7 TRBV27 TRBD1 CASRGTGGNYEQYF TGTGCCAGCAGGGGGACAGGGGGCAACTACGAGCAGTACTTC
- TRBJ1-2 TRBV18 TRBD1 CASSPVQGVEGYTF TGTGCCAGCTCACCAGTCCAGGGGGTGGAAGGCTACACCTTC
- TRBJ2-3 TRBV9 TRBD2 CASSVAGASGGYTDTQYF TGTGCCAGCAGCGTAGCGGGGGCTAGCGGGGGATACACAGATACGCAGTATTTT
- TRBJ1-2 TRBV6-1 - CASSEITGSHNRDGYTF TGTGCCAGCAGTGAAATCACAGGGTCACACAATCGGGATGGCTACACCTTC
- TRBJ1-3 TRBV29-1 - CSVVRDFGSGNTIYF TGCAGCGTTGTCAGGGACTTCGGCTCTGGAAACACCATATATTTT
- TRBJ2-5 TRBV7-9 TRBD2 CASLGPSGVQETQYF TGTGCCAGCTTAGGCCCTAGCGGAGTCCAAGAGACCCAGTACTTC
- TRBJ1-1 TRBV10-3 - CAISESAGSENTEAFF TGTGCCATCAGTGAGTCGGCAGGGAGTGAGAACACTGAAGCTTTCTTT
- TRBJ2-5 TRBV25-1 - CASSEYVTPETQYF TGTGCCAGCAGTGAATACGTGACTCCTGAGACCCAGTACTTC
- TRBJ2-1 TRBV2 - CASSRGINEQFF TGTGCCAGCTCGAGGGGAATTAATGAGCAGTTCTTC
few TRBJ2-7 TRBV5-4 TRBD2 CASSLVLGLAFSYEQYF TGTGCCAGCAGCTTGGTCTTAGGACTAGCGTTCTCCTACGAGCAGTACTTC
- TRBJ1-4 TRBV12-5 - CASGPTPFGEKLFF TGTGCTAGTGGCCCGACCCCCTTTGGTGAAAAACTGTTTTTT
- TRBJ2-5 TRBV5-5 - CASSLYPRLFYF TGTGCCAGCAGCCTATATCCGAGACTCTTCTACTTC
- TRBJ2-7 TRBV2 - CASSLDGYEQYF TGTGCCAGCAGTCTAGACGGCTACGAGCAGTACTTC
many TRBJ1-5 TRBV28 - CASSADTTGNQPQHF TGTGCCAGCAGTGCGGACACTACGGGCAATCAGCCCCAGCATTTT
- TRBJ2-7 TRBV30 - CAWSRGAAGFEQYF TGTGCCTGGAGTAGGGGGGCGGCTGGGTTCGAGCAGTACTTC
- TRBJ2-5 TRBV5-4 - CASSSGGGDQETQYF TGTGCCAGCAGCTCGGGTGGGGGAGACCAAGAGACCCAGTACTTC
once TRBJ1-4 TRBV19 - CASSIGTAATNEKLFF TGTGCCAGTAGTATCGGGACGGCTGCAACTAATGAAAAACTGTTTTTT
once TRBJ1-2 TRBV28 - CASSLERIYGYTF TGTGCCAGCAGTTTGGAGCGGATCTATGGCTACACCTTC
- TRBJ2-2 TRBV29-1 TRBD1 CSVSGTGYNTGELFF TGCAGCGTTTCGGGGACAGGTTATAACACCGGGGAGCTGTTTTTT
- TRBJ1-3 TRBV7-2 - CASSLAAGRPTFASGNTIYF TGTGCCAGCAGCTTAGCGGCGGGACGCCCGACATTCGCCTCTGGAAACACCATATATTTT
- TRBJ1-2 TRBV9 - CASSPGTSYGYTF TGTGCCAGCAGCCCAGGGACATCCTATGGCTACACCTTC
- TRBJ2-1 TRBV5-1 - CASTQGGLDNEQFF TGCGCCAGCACCCAAGGGGGGTTAGACAATGAGCAGTTCTTC
- TRBJ2-3 TRBV2 TRBD2 CASGRTSAYSTDTQYF TGTGCCAGCGGAAGGACTAGCGCTTATAGCACAGATACGCAGTATTTT
- TRBJ1-1 TRBV30 - CAWGSANTEAFF TGTGCCTGGGGCTCGGCGAACACTGAAGCTTTCTTT